These 11 T cell receptor beta chains originate from one sample sequenced in a study of blood T cell repertoires in COVID-19. TCRdb keeps only in-frame clones here, not all; method: immunoSEQ multiplex PCR. The profile shows some 270,000 clones, about 80% of them singletons. Input material: peripheral blood. The origin of the receptors is a person between 70 and 80 years old with COVID-19, enrolled during active disease.

This chain connects TRBV18 to TRBJ2-1; 15 positions agree with TRBD2. CDR1 and CDR2 (germline): KGHSH, LQKENI. The CDR3 is made up of 18 amino acids. V trimming: 4 bases; J trimming: 5 bases; junction bases outside the gene matches: 9. The CDR3 DNA follows: TGTGCCAGCTCACGAACAGGACTAGCGGGAGGGCAAAACAATGAGCAGTTCTTC. It specifies CASSRTGLAGGQNNEQFF.

The chain joins TRBV11-2 to TRBJ2-2, with 7 bases lining up with TRBD1. CDR1 and CDR2 from the germline V gene are SGHAT and FQNNGV. The ends lost 5 bases at V and 0 bases at J; junction bases unmatched: 9. There are 17 residues in the CDR3. CDR3 in amino acids: CASSLTRQGPNTGELFF. CDR3 DNA sequence: TGTGCCAGCAGCCTAACAAGACAGGGCCCGAACACCGGGGAGCTGTTTTTT.

The chain joins TRBV28 to TRBJ2-1; perhaps TRBD2 as D (5 bases). CDR3 length equals 15 residues. Germline assignment: CDR1 MDHEN and CDR2 SYDVKM. The V and J ends lost 7 bases and 1 base respectively, with 14 bases between them. CDR3 in amino acids: CASTDGAESYNEQFF. DNA for the CDR3: TGTGCCAGCACCGACGGAGCGGAATCCTACAATGAGCAGTTCTTC.

This clone was seen only once. V is TRBV13 and J is TRBJ1-6; D not certain. The germline V gene has CDR1 PRHDT and CDR2 FYEKMQ (reference sequence). Trimming stripped 5 bases from V and 4 bases from J, with 12 bases between. The CDR3 runs to 15 residues. As DNA, the CDR3 is TGTGCCAGCAGCGAGGCGTGGAATTATAATTCACCCCTCCACTTT. Encoded protein: CASSEAWNYNSPLHF.

The chain joins TRBV29-1 to TRBJ1-4; tentative D call: TRBD1 (5 bases). This CDR3 has 14 amino acids. CDR1 is SQVTM and CDR2 is ANQGSEA in the germline V gene. V gave up 7 bases and J gave up 5 bases, with 17 bases separating them. Written as DNA, the CDR3 is TGCAGCGCTCGCGGAGGGGAAGGGAATGAAAAACTGTTTTTT. Its translation: CSARGGEGNEKLFF. The full variable domain, completed using reference TRBV29-1 and TRBJ1-4, is SAVISQKPSRDICQRGTSLTIQCQVDSQVTMMFWYRQQPGQSLTLIATANQGSEATYESGFVIDKFPISRPNLTFSTLTVSNMSPEDSSIYLCSARGGEGNEKLFFGSGTQLSVL.

The V gene is TRBV27, the J gene TRBJ2-7; TRBD1 agrees at 9 bases. There are 15 residues in the CDR3. The J segment lost 3 bases and the V segment lost 6 bases, leaving 9 bases of the junction unmatched. Per germline, CDR1 MNHEY and CDR2 SMNVEV (reference sequence). Written as DNA, the CDR3 is TGTGCCAGCAGGGGACAGGGATACCCCTACTACGAGCAGTACTTC. Amino acids: CASRGQGYPYYEQYF.

The V call is TRBV5-1, the J call TRBJ1-4, with TRBD1 matching over 7 bases. This CDR3 comprises 15 residues. J gave up 4 bases and V 5 bases, and 8 bases lay outside the gene matches. Germline V gene lookup returns CDR1 SGHRS and CDR2 YFSETQ. CDR3 sequence: CASSTGTANNEKLFF. The CDR3 DNA follows: TGCGCCAGCAGTACCGGGACAGCGAATAATGAAAAACTGTTTTTT. Full variable domain (missing parts from reference TRBV5-1 and TRBJ1-4): KAGVTQTPRYLIKTRGQQVTLSCSPISGHRSVSWYQQTPGQGLQFLFEYFSETQRNKGNFPGRFSGRQFSNSRSEMNVSTLELGDSALYLCASSTGTANNEKLFFGSGTQLSVL.

This clone came up a few times. The chain links TRBV2 to TRBJ2-4; TRBD2 agrees at 7 bases. Germline V lookup: CDR1 SNHLY, CDR2 FYNNEI. The trim removed 8 bases at V and 8 bases at J, leaving 6 bases unmatched. The CDR3 loop spans 12 amino acids. CDR3 residues: CASEPGGDIQYF. Here the CDR3 DNA reads TGTGCCAGCGAGCCGGGGGGAGACATTCAGTACTTC.

The CDR3 DNA reads as TGTGCCAGCAGCCCCTCGAGAGCGGGGAACTATGGCTACACCTTC. It translates to CASSPSRAGNYGYTF. V is TRBV2 and J is TRBJ1-2; no definite D call. The CDR3 loop spans 15 amino acids. Germline loops: CDR1 SNHLY, CDR2 FYNNEI. V was clipped by 6 bases and J by 2 bases, with 16 bases between them.

The J gene is TRBJ1-3, the V gene TRBV4-3; D remains unclear. The V gene lost 0 bases and the J gene lost 2 bases, with 11 bases spanning the gap. Germline lookup yields CDR1 LGHNA and CDR2 YSLEER. This CDR3 region has 16 residues. The CDR3 loop is CASSQELLAAGNTIYF. Written as DNA, the CDR3 is TGCGCCAGCAGCCAAGAACTTCTCGCTGCTGGAAACACCATATATTTT.

The chain carries TRBV4-3 and TRBJ1-6, with D maybe TRBD1 (5 bases). The germline V and J ends were trimmed by 1 base and 8 bases, with 9 bases remaining between them. Germline CDR1 and CDR2: LGHNA and YSLEER. CDR3 length equals 14 residues. The CDR3 loop reads CASSQGQGHSPLHF. The CDR3 DNA reads TGCGCCAGCAGCCAAGGGCAGGGCCATTCACCCCTCCACTTT.